These 5 T cell receptor beta chains originate from one sample sequenced in a study of blood T cell repertoires in COVID-19. Sequenced by immunoSEQ multiplex PCR; TCRdb stores in-frame clones only, minus some. The profile shows some 69,000 clones, roughly 80% of them singletons. Sequencing was performed on peripheral blood. The origin of the receptors is a man aged 55 to 70 with acute or convalescent COVID-19.

The chain links TRBV11-2 to TRBJ2-1; D not resolved. The CDR3 extends over 11 amino acids. The V end was cut by 5 bases, the J end by 8 bases, with 7 bases between. Germline V gene data show CDR1 as SGHAT and CDR2 as FQNNGV. CDR3 sequence: CASSPVYEQFF. The DNA of the CDR3 is TGTGCCAGCAGCCCAGTGTATGAGCAGTTCTTC.

The V call is TRBV29-1, the J call TRBJ2-7; 8 bases are shared with TRBD1. CDR1 SQVTM and CDR2 ANQGSEA come from the germline V gene. Trimming took 5 bases from V and 4 from J; bases not matched to a gene: 13. The CDR3 has 15 amino acids. The CDR3, as DNA: TGCAGCGTTTCCCTGGTGGGGACAGGCTTATACGAGCAGTACTTC. This gives the protein CSVSLVGTGLYEQYF.

The gene calls are TRBV5-5 and TRBJ1-4; D remains ambiguous. This CDR3 comprises 15 residues. V was pared by 2 bases and J by 5 bases, with 13 bases between. Germline V gene data show CDR1 as SGHKS and CDR2 as YYEKEE (reference sequence). CDR3 residues: CASSFDARPNEKLFF. The CDR3 DNA reads as TGTGCCAGCAGCTTCGATGCCAGGCCAAATGAAAAACTGTTTTTT.

V and J are TRBV6-5 and TRBJ1-5; the D gene is possibly TRBD1 (5 bases). The length of the CDR3 is 15 residues. V gave up 0 bases and J gave up 7 bases, with 13 bases separating them. In germline, CDR1 is MNHEY, CDR2 SVGAGI. The CDR3 loop reads CASSYSGRDRQPQHF. CDR3 bases: TGTGCCAGCAGTTACTCGGGCAGGGATCGGCAGCCCCAGCATTTT.

This clone was recorded once. This rearrangement joins TRBV24-1 to TRBJ1-1; D gene uncertain. This CDR3 comprises 13 residues. The germline V gene encodes CDR1 KGHDR and CDR2 SFDVKD. The V and J ends lost 5 bases and 1 base respectively, with 7 bases between them. The CDR3 bases are TGTGCCACCAGTGGCCGGGGGAACACTGAAGCTTTCTTT. Its translation: CATSGRGNTEAFF.